This T cell receptor (beta chain) was observed in a study of control samples from healthy donors and cancer patients. The germline gives CDR1 GTSNPN, CDR2 SVGIG (reference sequence). The CDR3 is made up of 13 amino acids. Trimming stripped 3 bases from V and 1 base from J, with 10 bases between. Measured with immunoSEQ multiplex PCR; TCRdb has only the in-frame clones, and not every one. The table lists under 450,000 clones, 80% to 95% of them singletons, with approximately 6.3% in the top ten. This clone has a single count. The receptor was isolated from a man aged 35 to 55 with head and neck cancer. The V and J genes are TRBV30 and TRBJ2-7; D is undetermined. The sample comprised PBMCs. The CDR3 DNA sequence: TGTGCCTGGAGCGTCGGTGCGTCCTACGAGCAGTACTTC. Protein: CAWSVGASYEQYF.